This T cell receptor beta chain appears in the sequencing data of a study of shared clonotypes between healthy human individuals. Study-wide background: Three plates each covered CD4 naive and memory; CD8 naive two, CD8 memory one. Points from the study as a whole: Apart from blood, nothing was sampled; tissue repertoires likely differ.

The CDR3 is 14 amino acids. CDR1 and CDR2 from the germline V gene are SGHDN and FVKESK. The ends were cut back, 1 base at V and 6 bases at J, with 11 bases in the middle. The donors were adults (healthy and HIV-negative) with no recent acute infections or vaccinations. Worth noting for this clone: The antigen is undetermined.

Sequenced by immunoSEQ multiplex PCR; TCRdb stores in-frame clones only, minus some. Of 2 million to 2.5 million clones listed, about nine tenths are singletons. The V and J genes are TRBV14 and TRBJ2-3; the D gene is possibly TRBD2 (6 bases). This TCR derives from a man aged 18 to 30 in good health. Some clones in this sample may be carry-over from other donors' samples. Sequencing input: naive CD4+ T cells from PBMCs. Specified subset: CD45RA+ positively selected. The CDR3 DNA is TGTGCCAGCAGCCAAGGCCGGAGGGTCGATACGCAGTATTTT. Translation: CASSQGRRVDTQYF.